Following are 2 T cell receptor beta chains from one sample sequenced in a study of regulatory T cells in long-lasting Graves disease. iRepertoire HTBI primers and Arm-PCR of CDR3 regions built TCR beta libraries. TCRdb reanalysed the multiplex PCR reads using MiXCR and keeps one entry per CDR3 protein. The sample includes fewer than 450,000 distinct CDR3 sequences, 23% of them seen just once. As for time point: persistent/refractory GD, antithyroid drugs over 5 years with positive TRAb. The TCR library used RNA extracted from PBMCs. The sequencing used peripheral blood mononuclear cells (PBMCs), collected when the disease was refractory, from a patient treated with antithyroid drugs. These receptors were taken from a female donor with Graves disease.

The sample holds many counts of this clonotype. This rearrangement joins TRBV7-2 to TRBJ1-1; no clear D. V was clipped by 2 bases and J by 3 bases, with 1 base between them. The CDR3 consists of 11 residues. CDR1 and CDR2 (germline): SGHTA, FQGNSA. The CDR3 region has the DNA TGTGCCAGCAGCTTATACACTGAAGCTTTCTTT. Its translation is CASSLYTEAFF.

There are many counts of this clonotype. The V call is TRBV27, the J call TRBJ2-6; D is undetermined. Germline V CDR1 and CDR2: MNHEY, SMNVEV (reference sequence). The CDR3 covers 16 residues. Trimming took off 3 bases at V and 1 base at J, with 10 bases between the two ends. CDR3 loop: CASSFFFGSGANVLTF. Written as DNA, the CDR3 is TGTGCCAGCAGTTTTTTCTTTGGGTCTGGGGCCAACGTCCTGACTTTC. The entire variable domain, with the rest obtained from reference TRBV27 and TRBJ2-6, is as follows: EAQVTQNPRYLITVTGKKLTVTCSQNMNHEYMSWYRQDPGLGLRQIYYSMNVEVTDKGDVPEGYKVSRKEKRNFPLILESPSPNQTSLYFCASSFFFGSGANVLTFGAGSRLTVL.